The source of this T cell receptor beta chain is a study of human T cells and chemical hapten exposure. Study-level points and caveats: Among TCRs, those above 1 in 1000 frequency were unaffected by DPC sensitization.

This clonotype was observed a handful of times. Its target is unknown. The library attached unique molecular identifiers to individual cDNA molecules. In the original workflow: Samples held a median of around 100,000 TCRs, range roughly 20,000–700,000. TCRdb re-analysed the RACE reads in MiXCR, keeping a single row per CDR3 protein. The V and J calls reflect TCRdb's pipeline rather than the authors' work. The data contain roughly 80,000 distinct CDR3 sequences, about 8.6% of them singletons. Germline values: CDR1 MNHEY, CDR2 SVGEGT. V lost 5 bases and J lost 2; bases outside the gene matches: 11. The CDR3 spans 16 residues. The time point here: healthy volunteer bleed at 6 weeks. Sequencing started from total RNA isolated from unfractionated whole blood.

This TCR was sampled from a female donor in good health. Some clones in this sample may be carry-over from other donors' samples. J is TRBJ1-1 and V is TRBV6-2 or TRBV6-3; the match to TRBD1 covers 7 bases. The material sequenced was whole blood. CDR3 bases: TGTGCCAGCAGTACCCCACGAAGAGGGGGCAACACTGAAGCTTTCTTT. This codes for CASSTPRRGGNTEAFF.